These T cell receptor beta chains were read from a single sample in a study of blood T cell repertoires in COVID-19. Measured with immunoSEQ multiplex PCR; TCRdb has only the in-frame clones, and not every one. The sample carries 250,000 or so clones, approximately 87% recorded once. The specimen was peripheral blood. The receptors were sampled from a man between 60 and 75 years old with acute or convalescent COVID-19. CDR3s include the opening cysteine and the closing phenylalanine or tryptophan. A D gene is named only where the DNA matches it firmly. Only part of the rows carry a size: once, few, many, or a class if the clone is expanded.

clone_size: -
j_call: TRBJ2-2
d_call: TRBD1
v_call: TRBV19
cdr3_nt: TGTGCCAGTAGTCCCCGGACAGGGCCCACCGGGGAGCTGTTTTTT
cdr3_aa: CASSPRTGPTGELFF

clone_size: -
j_call: TRBJ2-4
d_call: TRBD1
v_call: TRBV11-2
cdr3_nt: TGTGCCAGCAGCGCAGACAGGGCCAGCATTCAGTACTTC
cdr3_aa: CASSADRASIQYF

clone_size: -
j_call: TRBJ2-1
d_call: TRBD2
v_call: TRBV30
cdr3_nt: TGTGCCTGGAGTGTACCCCCTCCGGGACTAGCGGCCTACAATGAGCAGTTCTTC
cdr3_aa: CAWSVPPPGLAAYNEQFF

clone_size: once
j_call: TRBJ1-1
d_call: -
v_call: TRBV30
cdr3_nt: TGTGCCTGGAGTGTACGAGACACTGAAGCTTTCTTT
cdr3_aa: CAWSVRDTEAFF

clone_size: -
j_call: TRBJ1-6
d_call: -
v_call: TRBV3-1/TRBV3-2
cdr3_nt: TGTGCCAGCAGCCAAGGCAGATCAAATTCACCCCTCCACTTT
cdr3_aa: CASSQGRSNSPLHF

clone_size: -
j_call: TRBJ2-7
d_call: -
v_call: TRBV2
cdr3_nt: TGTGCCAGCAGTGACGCTATGGTCGCCTACGAGCAGTACTTC
cdr3_aa: CASSDAMVAYEQYF

clone_size: -
j_call: TRBJ1-4
d_call: -
v_call: TRBV28
cdr3_nt: TGTGCCAGCAGTGTCCAGGGTGTGCGTGAAAAACTGTTTTTT
cdr3_aa: CASSVQGVREKLFF

clone_size: -
j_call: TRBJ2-5
d_call: -
v_call: TRBV12-3/TRBV12-4
cdr3_nt: TGTGCCAGCAGCTCTGGACAGCAAGAGACCCAGTACTTC
cdr3_aa: CASSSGQQETQYF

clone_size: -
j_call: TRBJ2-7
d_call: TRBD2
v_call: TRBV7-6
cdr3_nt: TGTGCCAGCAGCTTGTGGGGGGGCGAGCAGTACTTC
cdr3_aa: CASSLWGGEQYF

clone_size: -
j_call: TRBJ1-2
d_call: -
v_call: TRBV21-1
cdr3_nt: TGTGCCAGCAGAAATAGCGACACTAACTATGGCTACACCTTC
cdr3_aa: CASRNSDTNYGYTF

clone_size: -
j_call: TRBJ1-5
d_call: TRBD1
v_call: TRBV27
cdr3_nt: TGTGCCAGCAGTTTAAAGGGTAGGGGACAGCGCAATCAGCCCCAGCATTTT
cdr3_aa: CASSLKGRGQRNQPQHF

clone_size: -
j_call: TRBJ2-1
d_call: TRBD1
v_call: TRBV5-4
cdr3_nt: TGTGCCAGCAGCACAGGGACAGGCCACCCCGATGAGCAGTTCTTC
cdr3_aa: CASSTGTGHPDEQFF

clone_size: -
j_call: TRBJ1-1
d_call: -
v_call: TRBV28
cdr3_nt: TGTGCCAGCAGTTCTGACGGGAACGTGAACACTGAAGCTTTCTTT
cdr3_aa: CASSSDGNVNTEAFF